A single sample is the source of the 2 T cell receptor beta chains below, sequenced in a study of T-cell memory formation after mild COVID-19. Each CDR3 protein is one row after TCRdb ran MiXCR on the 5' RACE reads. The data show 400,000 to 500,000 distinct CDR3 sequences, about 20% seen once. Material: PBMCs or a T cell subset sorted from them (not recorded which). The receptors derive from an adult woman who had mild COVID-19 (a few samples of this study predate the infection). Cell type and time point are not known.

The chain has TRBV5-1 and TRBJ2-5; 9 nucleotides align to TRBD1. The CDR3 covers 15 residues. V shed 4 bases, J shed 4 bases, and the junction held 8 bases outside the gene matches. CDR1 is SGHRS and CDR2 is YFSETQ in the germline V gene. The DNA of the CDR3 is TGCGCCAGCAGCGTCGGGGACAGGGATCCAGAGACCCAGTACTTC. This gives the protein CASSVGDRDPETQYF.

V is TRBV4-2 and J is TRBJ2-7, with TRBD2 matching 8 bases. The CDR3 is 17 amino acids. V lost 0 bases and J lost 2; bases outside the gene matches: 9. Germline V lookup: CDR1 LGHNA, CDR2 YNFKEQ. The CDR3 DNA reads TGTGCCAGCAGCCAAGATCTCGGAGCGGGGGCCCCCTACGAGCAGTACTTC. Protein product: CASSQDLGAGAPYEQYF.